Following are 8 T cell receptor beta chains from one sample sequenced in a study of T cells in Graves' hyperthyroidism and ophthalmopathy. Authors of the study amplified TCR beta CDR3 regions from RNA transcripts. First-round RT-PCR targeting the TCR CDR3 was performed with the HTBI primer set. TCRdb re-called the multiplex PCR reads with MiXCR, one entry per CDR3 protein. Found here are some 500,000 distinct CDR3 sequences, roughly 14% of them singletons; the top ten hold roughly 17%. Sequencing was performed on blood. These receptors all come from a woman younger than 35 with Graves' hyperthyroidism.

This clonotype was counted only a few times. The genes are TRBV12-3 or TRBV12-4 and TRBJ2-1; 11 bases align to TRBD1. The CDR3 runs 16 residues. The ends lost 0 bases at V and 8 bases at J; junction bases unmatched: 6. As DNA, the CDR3 is TGTGCCAGCAGTTTAGCGTCAGGACAGGGGGCTGATGAGCAGTTCTTC. It yields the protein CASSLASGQGADEQFF.

This clonotype was detected many times. The V and J genes are TRBV6-2 or TRBV6-3 and TRBJ2-5; D not resolved. Germline CDR1 reads MNHEY; CDR2 reads SVGEGT. The CDR3 runs to 12 residues. V lost 2 bases, J lost 2 bases, and 3 bases lay in between. CDR3 sequence reads: CASSYPQETQYF. CDR3 nucleotides: TGTGCCAGCAGTTACCCGCAAGAGACCCAGTACTTC.

This clonotype was observed many times. This chain uses TRBV11-2 with TRBJ2-2; 8 bases line up with TRBD2. V shed 4 bases, J shed 6 bases, and the junction held 16 bases outside the gene matches. This CDR3 contains 18 residues. Germline CDR1 is SGHAT and CDR2 is FQNNGV. Here the CDR3 DNA reads TGTGCCAGCAGCTCCTATAACATAGCGGGAATAGGTCCCGGGGAGCTGTTTTTT. It yields the protein CASSSYNIAGIGPGELFF.

This clonotype was seen only a few times. The chain carries TRBV3-1 and TRBJ1-1; 11 bases line up with TRBD1. CDR1 is LGHDT, CDR2 YNNKEL, per germline (reference sequence). CDR3 length: 18 amino acids. V was clipped by 1 base and J by 5 bases; unmatched bases: 12. The CDR3 is CASSQVPGQGVTGTEAFF. In DNA, the CDR3 is TGTGCCAGCAGCCAAGTGCCGGGACAGGGGGTTACGGGTACTGAAGCTTTCTTT.

This chain connects TRBV29-1 to TRBJ1-1; 8 bases agree with TRBD1. V was clipped by 8 bases and J by 6 bases; unmatched bases: 5. This CDR3 comprises 11 residues. Germline V CDR1 and CDR2: SQVTM, ANQGSEA. For the CDR3, the DNA is TGCAGCATCGACAGGGGCGCTGAAGCTTTCTTT. It yields the protein CSIDRGAEAFF.

This clonotype was counted at least ten times. The V gene is TRBV18, the J gene TRBJ2-7, with D maybe TRBD2 (6 bases). The V gene's germline CDR1 is KGHSH and CDR2 LQKENI. V was trimmed by 1 base and J by 0 bases, leaving 7 bases between them. The CDR3 extends over 14 amino acids. CDR3 sequence: CASSPQEGSYEQYV. The CDR3 region has the DNA TGTGCCAGCTCACCACAGGAGGGCTCCTACGAGCAGTACGTC.

Ten or more counts support this clonotype. The chain joins TRBV28 to TRBJ2-7; D might be TRBD2 (5 bases). Looked up from germline, CDR1 is MDHEN and CDR2 is SYDVKM. This CDR3 is built from 14 residues. Trimming removed 6 bases from V and 2 bases from J, with 14 bases in between. The CDR3 DNA sequence: TGTGCCAGCAGGCTGGACGGGAATCCCTACGAGCAGTACTTC. Its protein is CASRLDGNPYEQYF.

This clonotype was detected many times. The chain is built from TRBV19 and TRBJ2-3; 7 bases align to TRBD2. The length of the CDR3 is 17 residues. Trimming cost V 2 bases and J 3 bases; bases outside gene matches: 11. Germline-derived CDR1 and CDR2 are LNHDA and SQIVND (reference sequence). CDR3: CASSIRYGGSVTDTQYF. The CDR3 nucleotides are TGTGCCAGTAGTATAAGGTACGGCGGGAGTGTGACAGATACGCAGTATTTT.